This is a list of T cell receptor beta chains from one sample in a study of blood T cell repertoires in COVID-19. Sequencing used immunoSEQ multiplex PCR; TCRdb keeps in-frame clones, though not all of them. This table holds around 120,000 clones, over 70% found once. The sample comprised peripheral blood. Every receptor here comes from a woman aged 65 to 85 with acute or convalescent COVID-19. Both conserved end residues are part of each CDR3. The D gene is left open where the match is weak. Some rows have no size entry. The others give once, few or many, or a class for an expanded clone.

J,size,D,V,CDR3,DNA
TRBJ2-5,once,TRBD2,TRBV4-1,CASSQGWLAGLGETQYF,TGCGCCAGCAGCCAAGGGTGGCTAGCGGGGCTCGGAGAGACCCAGTACTTC
TRBJ1-5,NA,NA,TRBV20-1,CSASHRSQPQHF,TGCAGTGCTAGTCACAGGAGTCAGCCCCAGCATTTT
TRBJ1-2,NA,TRBD1,TRBV5-4,CASSYPGQGVYGYTF,TGTGCCAGCAGCTATCCGGGACAGGGGGTCTATGGCTACACCTTC
TRBJ1-5,few,TRBD1,TRBV29-1,CSVEWTGGRRICSNQPQHF,TGCAGCGTTGAATGGACAGGCGGCCGTCGAATTTGTAGCAATCAGCCCCAGCATTTT
TRBJ2-2,NA,NA,TRBV5-1,CASSDPGLLNGELFF,TGCGCCAGCAGCGACCCGGGACTGCTGAACGGGGAGCTGTTTTTT
TRBJ1-6,NA,NA,TRBV2,CASSVSGVNSPLHF,TGTGCCAGCAGTGTTTCAGGGGTCAATTCACCCCTCCACTTT
TRBJ2-1,NA,NA,TRBV9,CASASGRVYNEQFF,TGTGCCAGCGCCTCCGGGAGAGTCTACAATGAGCAGTTCTTC
TRBJ2-2,NA,TRBD1,TRBV28,CASRPPTGTTGELFF,TGTGCCAGCAGACCCCCGACAGGGACCACCGGGGAGCTGTTTTTT
TRBJ2-5,NA,TRBD1,TRBV9,CASSSRGGRETQYF,TGTGCCAGCAGTTCAAGAGGGGGCAGGGAGACCCAGTACTTC
TRBJ2-1,NA,TRBD2,TRBV11-3,CASSPGTSGGDSYNEQFF,TGTGCCAGCAGCCCGGGGACTAGCGGGGGGGACTCCTACAATGAGCAGTTCTTC
TRBJ2-7,NA,TRBD2,TRBV7-3,CASSPGIVGTTTYEQYF,TGTGCCAGCAGCCCAGGGATAGTAGGGACTACAACCTACGAGCAGTACTTC
TRBJ1-2,NA,NA,TRBV3-1/TRBV3-2,CASSQDNYGYTF,TGTGCCAGCAGCCAAGATAATTATGGCTACACCTTC
TRBJ2-2,NA,TRBD2,TRBV4-2,CASSQGTSGVNTGELFF,TGTGCCAGCAGCCAAGGGACTAGCGGGGTGAACACCGGGGAGCTGTTTTTT
TRBJ1-2,NA,TRBD1,TRBV7-3,CASSYGTGQGGYTF,TGTGCCAGCAGCTACGGGACAGGTCAAGGCGGCTACACCTTC
TRBJ2-1,NA,TRBD1,TRBV4-1,CASSQAGTGVSNEQFF,TGCGCCAGCAGCCAAGCCGGGACAGGGGTTAGCAATGAGCAGTTCTTC
TRBJ1-2,NA,TRBD1,TRBV10-1,CASSDRTGESNYGYTF,TGCGCCAGCAGCGACCGGACAGGGGAATCTAACTATGGCTACACCTTC
TRBJ1-2,NA,TRBD1,TRBV6-5,CASSYSGPGQGDGYTF,TGTGCCAGCAGTTACTCAGGGCCGGGACAGGGTGATGGCTACACCTTC
TRBJ2-7,few,NA,TRBV21-1,CASSTDRQPAEQYF,TGTGCCAGCAGCACCGATCGACAGCCAGCCGAGCAGTACTTC
TRBJ1-4,NA,NA,TRBV18,CASSPSRGNEKLFF,TGTGCCAGCTCACCTTCACGGGGTAATGAAAAACTGTTTTTT
TRBJ1-2,few,NA,TRBV6-5,CASSSYRFNYGYTF,TGTGCCAGCAGTTCCTACAGGTTTAACTATGGCTACACCTTC
TRBJ2-6,NA,NA,TRBV18,CASSSPGDRNVLTF,TGTGCCAGCTCATCGCCGGGAGACCGCAACGTCCTGACTTTC
TRBJ1-5,NA,NA,TRBV6-5,CASSYSVDTQPQHF,TGTGCCAGCAGTTACTCGGTGGACACACAGCCCCAGCATTTT
TRBJ1-2,NA,TRBD1,TRBV18,CASSPDVQGAYGYTF,TGTGCCAGCTCACCAGATGTCCAGGGGGCATATGGCTACACCTTC
TRBJ2-2,few,NA,TRBV28,CASYSRTAERRTGELFF,TGTGCCAGCTACTCGAGGACAGCCGAACGAAGGACCGGGGAGCTGTTTTTT
TRBJ1-1,once,NA,TRBV5-1,CASSDAGFWTEAFF,TGCGCCAGCAGCGATGCGGGGTTTTGGACTGAAGCTTTCTTT
TRBJ1-6,NA,TRBD1,TRBV5-4,CASSSPRDRVNSPLHF,TGTGCCAGCAGCTCACCCCGGGACAGGGTGAATTCACCCCTCCACTTT
TRBJ1-1,NA,NA,TRBV2,CASSGGLSRWTEAFF,TGTGCCAGCAGCGGCGGACTCTCACGGTGGACTGAAGCTTTCTTT
TRBJ1-3,NA,TRBD1,TRBV4-1,CASSQAPLGDSSGNTIYF,TGCGCCAGCAGCCAAGCGCCCCTAGGGGACAGCTCTGGAAACACCATATATTTT
TRBJ2-7,NA,TRBD2,TRBV6-5,CASRRGGVYEQYF,TGTGCCAGCAGGCGGGGGGGCGTGTACGAGCAGTACTTC
TRBJ1-1,NA,NA,TRBV28,CASSLRGKGNTEAFF,TGTGCCAGCAGTTTACGGGGAAAGGGGAACACTGAAGCTTTCTTT
TRBJ2-1,few,TRBD2,TRBV13,CASSLIPASGGRNEQFF,TGTGCCAGCAGCTTGATCCCCGCTAGCGGGGGGAGGAATGAGCAGTTCTTC
TRBJ1-4,NA,NA,TRBV6-5,CASRDSGEGEKLFF,TGTGCCAGCAGGGACAGCGGGGAGGGTGAAAAACTGTTTTTT
TRBJ2-2,NA,NA,TRBV11-1,CASSSLGRAHTGELFF,TGTGCCAGCAGTTCGTTGGGGCGTGCTCACACCGGGGAGCTGTTTTTT
TRBJ2-3,NA,TRBD2,TRBV12-5,CATDRGGTDTQYF,TGTGCCACCGACCGCGGGGGGACAGATACGCAGTATTTT
TRBJ1-6,NA,NA,TRBV11-2,CASSLWGQGSSYNSPLHF,TGTGCCAGCAGCTTATGGGGGCAGGGTAGCTCCTATAATTCACCCCTCCACTTT
TRBJ1-1,NA,NA,TRBV3-1/TRBV3-2,CASSQEGTSGAFF,TGTGCCAGCAGCCAAGAGGGGACTAGTGGAGCTTTCTTT
TRBJ1-5,NA,TRBD1,TRBV7-9,CASSFSGTGAPSNQPQHF,TGTGCCAGCAGCTTCTCCGGGACAGGGGCCCCTAGCAATCAGCCCCAGCATTTT
TRBJ1-3,NA,NA,TRBV9,CASSVMGGGNTIYF,TGTGCCAGCAGCGTCATGGGGGGAGGAAACACCATATATTTT
TRBJ2-7,NA,TRBD2,TRBV7-9,CASSLARSGGGFDSSEQYF,TGTGCCAGCAGCTTAGCGCGCAGCGGGGGAGGCTTCGATAGCTCCGAGCAGTACTTC
TRBJ1-2,NA,NA,TRBV7-9,CASRKQGVNYGYTF,TGTGCCAGCAGGAAACAGGGAGTCAACTATGGCTACACCTTC
TRBJ1-3,NA,NA,TRBV5-4,CASSSSGDGGRNTIYF,TGTGCCAGCAGCTCCTCGGGGGACGGGGGGCGAAACACCATATATTTT
TRBJ1-1,NA,NA,TRBV10-3,CAISESFSGNTEAFF,TGTGCCATCAGTGAGTCGTTTTCAGGGAACACTGAAGCTTTCTTT
TRBJ1-1,NA,NA,TRBV28,CASSPPALRAFF,TGTGCCAGCAGTCCACCTGCCTTGAGGGCTTTCTTT
TRBJ1-5,NA,NA,TRBV12-3/TRBV12-4,CASSLTGYQHF,TGTGCCAGCAGCCTCACAGGTTACCAGCATTTT
TRBJ1-1,NA,NA,TRBV5-6,CASSLVGYAGWNTEAFF,TGTGCCAGCAGCTTGGTGGGGTATGCGGGATGGAACACTGAAGCTTTCTTT
TRBJ1-2,NA,NA,TRBV28,CASSLDRYDYGYTF,TGTGCCAGCAGTTTAGACAGGTACGACTATGGCTACACCTTC
TRBJ1-3,NA,NA,TRBV11-3,CASTNTSGNTIYF,TGTGCCAGCACCAATACATCTGGAAACACCATATATTTT
TRBJ1-1,NA,NA,TRBV7-9,CASSMQGRTEAFF,TGTGCCAGCAGCATGCAGGGGCGCACTGAAGCTTTCTTT
TRBJ2-6,medium-sized,NA,TRBV7-3,CASSFTVTGANVLTF,TGTGCCAGCAGCTTCACAGTAACTGGGGCCAACGTCCTGACTTTC
TRBJ1-1,few,TRBD1,TRBV30,CAWSAGQSYTEAFF,TGTGCCTGGAGTGCGGGACAGAGTTACACTGAAGCTTTCTTT
TRBJ1-6,NA,NA,TRBV28,CASSILQGSLVDSPLHF,TGTGCCAGCAGTATCCTACAGGGTTCTCTCGTGGATTCACCCCTCCACTTT
TRBJ2-3,NA,TRBD2,TRBV19,CASSFTGTSGGSTDTQYF,TGTGCCAGTAGTTTCACCGGGACTAGCGGGGGTAGCACAGATACGCAGTATTTT
TRBJ2-1,few,NA,TRBV5-1,CASSLVGQGGDEQFF,TGCGCCAGCAGCTTGGTCGGTCAGGGAGGCGATGAGCAGTTCTTC
TRBJ2-7,NA,NA,TRBV18,CASSPEELGGEQYF,TGTGCCAGCTCACCAGAAGAGTTAGGGGGCGAGCAGTACTTC
TRBJ2-1,NA,NA,TRBV3-1/TRBV3-2,CASSLDFNEQFF,TGTGCCAGCAGCCTGGACTTCAATGAGCAGTTCTTC
TRBJ2-1,NA,NA,TRBV5-4,CATQLAQGIDHRDEQFF,TGTGCCACCCAGCTTGCCCAGGGTATCGATCATCGTGATGAGCAGTTCTTC
TRBJ1-5,NA,NA,TRBV2,CASRNGVGQPQHF,TGTGCCAGCAGGAACGGGGTCGGTCAGCCCCAGCATTTT
TRBJ1-3,NA,NA,TRBV11-2,CASSLPGQSYSGNTIYF,TGTGCCAGCAGCTTACCCGGACAGTCATACTCTGGAAACACCATATATTTT
TRBJ2-6,NA,TRBD1,TRBV28,CASSSQTGVSGANVLTF,TGTGCCAGCAGTTCACAAACAGGGGTCTCTGGGGCCAACGTCCTGACTTTC